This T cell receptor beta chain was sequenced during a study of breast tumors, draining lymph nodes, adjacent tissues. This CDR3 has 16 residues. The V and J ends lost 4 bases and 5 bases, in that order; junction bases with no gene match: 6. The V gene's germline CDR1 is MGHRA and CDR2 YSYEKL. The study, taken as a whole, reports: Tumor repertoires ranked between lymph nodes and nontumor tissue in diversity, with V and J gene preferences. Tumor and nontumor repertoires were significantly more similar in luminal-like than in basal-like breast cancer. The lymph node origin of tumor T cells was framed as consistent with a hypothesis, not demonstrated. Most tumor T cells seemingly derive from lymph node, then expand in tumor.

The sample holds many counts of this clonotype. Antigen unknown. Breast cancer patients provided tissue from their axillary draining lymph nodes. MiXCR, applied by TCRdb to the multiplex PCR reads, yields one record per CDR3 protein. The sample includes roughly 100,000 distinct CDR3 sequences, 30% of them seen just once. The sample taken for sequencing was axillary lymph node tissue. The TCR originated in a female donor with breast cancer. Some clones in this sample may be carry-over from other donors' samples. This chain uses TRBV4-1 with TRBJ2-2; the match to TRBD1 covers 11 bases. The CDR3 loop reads CASSPWTGGETGELFF. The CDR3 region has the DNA TGCGCCAGCAGCCCATGGACAGGGGGCGAAACCGGGGAGCTGTTTTTT.